What follows are 8 T cell receptor beta chains derived from one specimen sequenced in a study of blood T cell repertoires in COVID-19. Method: immunoSEQ multiplex PCR; TCRdb's copy keeps in-frame clones and lacks some. The repertoire holds roughly 250,000 clones, with approximately 91% as singletons. Sequenced sample: peripheral blood. The receptors come from a person aged 18 to 35 with COVID-19, enrolled during active disease.

V gene TRBV5-1 combines with J gene TRBJ1-2, with a tentative D call TRBD1 (5 bases). The V end was cut by 0 bases, the J end by 4 bases, with 13 bases between. Germline CDR1 and CDR2: SGHRS and YFSETQ. CDR3 length equals 15 residues. Written as DNA, the CDR3 is TGCGCCAGCAGCTTGGCCGGTACAGGCACCTATGGCTACACCTTC. Translated: CASSLAGTGTYGYTF.

This sequence joins TRBV12-3 or TRBV12-4 and TRBJ2-3; TRBD1 agrees at 7 bases. The CDR3 is 12 residues long. After removal of 5 bases from V and 7 bases from J, the junction contained 3 bases not matched to a gene. The CDR3 DNA reads TGTGCCAGCAGTCGACAGGGACATACGCAGTATTTT. It encodes CASSRQGHTQYF.

V gene TRBV28 combines with J gene TRBJ1-4; D ambiguous. V was pared by 1 base and J by 0 bases, with 3 bases between. CDR3 length: 14 amino acids. Germline CDR1 and CDR2: MDHEN and SYDVKM. DNA for the CDR3: TGTGCCAGCAGTTTATCTTCAACTAATGAAAAACTGTTTTTT. Amino acids: CASSLSSTNEKLFF.

This clone was observed many times. V and J are TRBV5-1 and TRBJ1-2; D remains unclear. Germline CDR1 reads SGHRS; CDR2 reads YFSETQ. V was shortened by 0 bases and J by 0 bases, with 3 bases between the two germline ends. CDR3 size: 13 residues. The CDR3 bases are TGCGCCAGCAGCTTGGACACTAACTATGGCTACACCTTC. It is translated as CASSLDTNYGYTF.

The chain links TRBV18 to TRBJ2-3; the D gene is possibly TRBD2 (5 bases). The CDR3 totals 13 residues. V dropped 1 base and J dropped 5 bases, with 7 bases sitting between them. Germline V CDR1 and CDR2: KGHSH, LQKENI. DNA for the CDR3: TGTGCCAGCTCACCACGGGCGGGAGATACGCAGTATTTT. Protein product: CASSPRAGDTQYF.

The chain is built from TRBV2 and TRBJ1-6, with 11 nucleotides matching TRBD1. V gave up 6 bases and J gave up 8 bases; unmatched junction bases: 9. CDR3 length: 16 residues. The germline CDR1 and CDR2 sequences are SNHLY and FYNNEI. The CDR3 sequence: CASSPGQGVKYSPLHF. The CDR3, as DNA: TGTGCCAGCAGCCCGGGACAGGGGGTTAAATATTCACCCCTCCACTTT. Drawing the rest from reference TRBV2 and TRBJ1-6, the complete variable domain is EPEVTQTPSHQVTQMGQEVILRCVPISNHLYFYWYRQILGQKVEFLVSFYNNEISEKSEIFDDQFSVERPDGSNFTLKIRSTKLEDSAMYFCASSPGQGVKYSPLHFGNGTRLTVT.

This clone has only one observation. The chain recombines TRBV27 with TRBJ2-2; 14 bases match TRBD2. The CDR3 covers 15 residues. V shed 6 bases and J 6 bases; nucleotides not matched to a gene: 3. Germline V gene sequence: CDR1 MNHEY, CDR2 SMNVEV (reference sequence). The CDR3 loop reads CASSPGLAGAGELFF. CDR3 bases: TGTGCCAGCAGCCCGGGACTAGCGGGAGCCGGGGAGCTGTTTTTT.

The chain uses TRBV3-1 (or the pseudogene TRBV3-2) and TRBJ2-7; tentatively, D is TRBD2 (5 bases). Trimming took off 2 bases at V and 4 bases at J, with 9 bases between the two ends. Per germline, CDR1 LGHDT and CDR2 YNNKEL (reference sequence). There are 13 residues in the CDR3. CDR3: CASSQSGLYEQYF. As DNA, the CDR3 is TGTGCCAGCAGCCAATCCGGACTGTACGAGCAGTACTTC.